This T cell receptor (beta chain) was recorded in a study of Ad26.COV2.S vaccination and SARS-CoV-2 variants. Here immunoSEQ multiplex PCR was the method, and the copy in TCRdb shows in-frame clones only, minus some. There are about 350,000 clones in the sample; approximately 81% occur only once, and about 3.3% lies in the top ten. A note on this clone: Its matching antigen is unknown.

The V and J ends lost 4 bases and 5 bases, in that order; junction bases with no gene match: 3. This CDR3 region has 14 residues. CDR1 is GTSNPN, CDR2 SVGIG, per germline (reference sequence). Study outcomes and limitations: Comparability of non-spike TCR breadth was observed across vaccine and placebo recipients.

Treatment: roughly 18 received Ad26.COV2.S at low or high dose, single or two shots; 5 received placebo; per-sample allocation not given. Day 63 after the first vaccine or placebo injection was the time point for sampling. Expression of Wuhan-strain SARS-CoV-2 spike came from the Ad26 vector that formed the vaccine. The sequence came from a person aged 18 to 59 who received the Ad26.COV2.S COVID-19 vaccine or a placebo. The chain carries TRBV30 and TRBJ2-1; 12 positions agree with TRBD2. The material was peripheral blood, obtained in a trial of Ad26.COV2.S vaccine versus placebo. Here the CDR3 reads CAWTSGRANNEQFF. CDR3 nucleotide sequence: TGTGCCTGGACTAGCGGGAGGGCCAACAATGAGCAGTTCTTC.